Listed below are T cell receptor beta chains from one sample, sequenced in a study of T cell changes during pregnancy in multiple sclerosis. The method was immunoSEQ multiplex PCR; TCRdb's version includes in-frame clones alone and lacks a portion of them. The sample records roughly 97,000 clones, 90% being singletons. The material sequenced was peripheral blood, taken in the second trimester of pregnancy. The receptors shown here come from a female donor in good health, enrolled as a control in a pregnancy study. Each CDR3 is given with its conserved first and last residue. A D gene is named only where the DNA matches it firmly. A row's size may be missing; if present it is once, few, many or a size class.

-	-	TRBJ1-5	TRBV19	CASRRTRDQPQHF	TGTGCCAGTAGAAGAACTCGGGATCAGCCCCAGCATTTT
-	-	TRBJ1-1	TRBV18	CASSPSEDTEAFF	TGTGCCAGCTCACCTTCGGAGGACACTGAAGCTTTCTTT
-	-	TRBJ2-1	TRBV11-2	CASSWRRGRNEQFF	TGTGCCAGCAGCTGGAGGCGGGGGCGCAATGAGCAGTTCTTC
TRBD1	-	TRBJ2-7	TRBV2	CATRDRDTYEQYF	TGTGCCACCAGGGACAGGGATACCTACGAGCAGTACTTC
TRBD2	-	TRBJ2-7	TRBV5-4	CASSLASSGAYEQYF	TGTGCCAGCAGCTTGGCCTCTAGCGGAGCCTACGAGCAGTACTTC
TRBD2	-	TRBJ2-1	TRBV18	CASSLAPGSGSANEQFF	TGTGCCAGCTCACTGGCCCCAGGTAGCGGGAGCGCCAATGAGCAGTTCTTC
-	-	TRBJ2-5	TRBV5-1	CASSALGEGRETQYF	TGCGCCAGCAGCGCTCTGGGTGAGGGGAGGGAGACCCAGTACTTC
TRBD1	-	TRBJ1-5	TRBV2	CASSEARQGWNQPQHF	TGTGCCAGCAGTGAAGCTCGACAGGGGTGGAACCAGCCCCAGCATTTT
TRBD1	-	TRBJ1-2	TRBV6-5	CASSTPGQGAGGYTF	TGTGCCAGCAGTACTCCGGGACAGGGGGCTGGGGGCTACACCTTC
-	-	TRBJ1-6	TRBV28	CASSLLRVNSPLHF	TGTGCCAGCAGTCTTCTCAGGGTAAATTCACCCCTCCACTTT
TRBD2	-	TRBJ2-1	TRBV7-2	CASSLGWVGGNEQFF	TGTGCCAGCAGCTTAGGTTGGGTCGGGGGGAATGAGCAGTTCTTC
TRBD1	-	TRBJ1-1	TRBV27	CASHGTGADTEAFF	TGTGCCAGCCATGGGACAGGGGCGGACACTGAAGCTTTCTTT
TRBD1	-	TRBJ2-7	TRBV18	CASSPRDRSSYEQYF	TGTGCCAGCTCACCCCGGGACAGGAGCTCCTACGAGCAGTACTTC
-	-	TRBJ2-2	TRBV18	CASMTLNTGELFF	TGTGCCAGCATGACACTTAACACCGGGGAGCTGTTTTTT
TRBD2	-	TRBJ2-7	TRBV9	CASSPMGSGGPYEQYF	TGTGCCAGCAGCCCGATGGGGAGCGGGGGCCCCTACGAGCAGTACTTC
-	-	TRBJ1-1	TRBV5-1	CASSLTGANTEAFF	TGCGCCAGCAGCCTCACGGGTGCGAACACTGAAGCTTTCTTT
-	-	TRBJ2-2	TRBV18	CASSPLTGSNTGELFF	TGTGCCAGCTCACCATTAACGGGTTCGAACACCGGGGAGCTGTTTTTT
-	-	TRBJ2-7	TRBV18	CASSPLLAGSVDEQYF	TGTGCCAGCTCACCATTATTGGCAGGGTCCGTCGACGAGCAGTACTTC
-	few	TRBJ1-1	TRBV18	CASSPTGHQNTEAFF	TGTGCCAGCTCACCTACGGGACACCAGAACACTGAAGCTTTCTTT
TRBD1	-	TRBJ1-5	TRBV19	CATIAQGASNQPQHF	TGTGCCACTATCGCACAGGGGGCGAGCAATCAGCCCCAGCATTTT
-	-	TRBJ2-2	TRBV19	CASNGIANTGELFF	TGTGCCAGTAATGGTATAGCGAACACCGGGGAGCTGTTTTTT
TRBD2	-	TRBJ2-3	TRBV9	CASSVRGGHLSTDTQYF	TGTGCCAGCAGCGTGCGGGGGGGTCACCTCTCCACAGATACGCAGTATTTT
TRBD1	-	TRBJ1-4	TRBV4-1	CASSQDPTGGNEKLFF	TGCGCCAGCAGCCAAGACCCGACAGGGGGGAATGAAAAACTGTTTTTT
-	-	TRBJ2-7	TRBV2	CASSRGSYEQYF	TGTGCCAGCAGTCGGGGGAGCTACGAGCAGTACTTC
-	-	TRBJ2-3	TRBV11-2	CASSLDGRRGDTQYF	TGTGCCAGCAGCTTAGATGGCCGCAGGGGTGATACGCAGTATTTT
-	-	TRBJ1-1	TRBV5-6	CASSFQANTEAFF	TGTGCCAGCAGCTTCCAAGCGAACACTGAAGCTTTCTTT
TRBD1	-	TRBJ1-4	TRBV7-8	CASSLRTGANEKLFF	TGTGCCAGCAGCTTGAGGACAGGGGCTAATGAAAAACTGTTTTTT
TRBD1	-	TRBJ1-2	TRBV2	CASRGGAGPGYTF	TGTGCCAGCAGAGGGGGCGCGGGGCCTGGCTACACCTTC
TRBD2	-	TRBJ2-3	TRBV5-4	CASSYFWRGGSTDTQYF	TGTGCCAGCAGTTATTTTTGGCGGGGGGGAAGCACAGATACGCAGTATTTT
TRBD2	once	TRBJ2-1	TRBV27	CASSISGGGNEQFF	TGTGCCAGCAGTATTAGCGGGGGGGGCAATGAGCAGTTCTTC
-	-	TRBJ2-7	TRBV10-1	CASSENREINHEQYF	TGCGCCAGCAGTGAAAACAGGGAAATAAACCACGAGCAGTACTTC